Presented here are 22 T cell receptor beta chains from one specimen sequenced in a study of shared clonotypes between healthy human individuals. Sequencing was performed with immunoSEQ multiplex PCR; in TCRdb, only in-frame clones are kept and a portion is missing. This table holds approximately 1.1 million clones, about 80% found once. The sequenced sample consisted of memory CD4+ T cells from PBMCs. The sample's subset: CD45RA-negative fraction. These receptors came from a man younger than 30 in good health. Some clones in this sample may be carry-over from other donors' samples.

The V gene is TRBV9, the J gene TRBJ1-3; 7 positions match TRBD1. Germline assignment: CDR1 SGDLS and CDR2 YYNGEE. The CDR3 is 15 amino acids. J lost 6 bases, V lost 3 bases, and 9 bases had no gene match. CDR3 loop: CASSAWTGSVNTIYF. The CDR3 DNA reads TGTGCCAGCAGCGCTTGGACAGGCAGCGTAAACACCATATATTTT.

The J gene is TRBJ2-2, the V gene TRBV5-1; D uncertain. The CDR3 is 16 amino acids. The germline CDR1 and CDR2 sequences are SGHRS and YFSETQ. V lost 6 bases, J lost 1 base, and 16 bases lay in between. The CDR3 sequence is CASTWDAVMNTGELFF. The CDR3 DNA reads TGCGCCAGCACATGGGATGCGGTAATGAACACCGGGGAGCTGTTTTTT.

This rearrangement joins TRBV2 to TRBJ1-4, with D possibly being TRBD1 (6 bases). The CDR3 contains 13 residues. Trimming took off 5 bases at V and 16 bases at J, with 20 bases between the two ends. Germline V gene sequence: CDR1 SNHLY, CDR2 FYNNEI. CDR3 nucleotides: TGTGCCAGCAGTCAAAACCGGGACACACGACGGTTTTTT. Translating it yields CASSQNRDTRRFF.

The gene calls are TRBV6-5 and TRBJ1-1; D unclear. V was trimmed by 2 bases and J by 12 bases, leaving 22 bases between them. The germline gives CDR1 MNHEY, CDR2 SVGAGI. CDR3 length equals 15 residues. The CDR3 DNA sequence: TGTGCCAGCAGTTACCAGACCAGAACCTCAAGGGAAACTTTCTTT. Its translation: CASSYQTRTSRETFF.

This chain uses TRBV30 with TRBJ1-5, with D hard to call. The length of the CDR3 is 14 residues. The V end was cut by 1 base, the J end by 5 bases, with 12 bases between. The germline CDR1 and CDR2 sequences are GTSNPN and SVGIG (reference sequence). CDR3 sequence reads: CAWSATHWDQPQHF. For the CDR3, the DNA is TGTGCCTGGAGTGCCACCCACTGGGATCAGCCCCAGCATTTT.

The V gene is TRBV29-1, the J gene TRBJ2-7; no definite D call. CDR1 and CDR2 (germline): SQVTM, ANQGSEA. The CDR3 runs to 11 residues. The ends were cut back, 6 bases at V and 3 bases at J, with 9 bases in the middle. The CDR3 region is CSVANLYEQYF. In DNA form, the CDR3 reads TGCAGCGTCGCGAACCTCTACGAGCAGTACTTC.

This clone was observed a handful of times. The V gene is TRBV27, the J gene TRBJ1-1; D is unresolved. The CDR3 covers 12 residues. From germline, CDR1 is MNHEY and CDR2 SMNVEV (reference sequence). V lost 4 bases and J lost 4, with 7 bases in between. CDR3 DNA: TGTGCCAGCAGTTCTATAGGCACTGAAGCTTTCTTT. Its translation: CASSSIGTEAFF.

The chain uses TRBV10-3 and TRBJ2-3; D might be TRBD1 (6 bases). Germline V gives CDR1 ENHRY, CDR2 SYGVKD. The V end lost 0 bases, the J end lost 6 bases, and 10 bases lay between the germline ends. The CDR3 is 14 residues long. The CDR3 coding sequence is TGTGCCATCAGTGAGTCGGGGGCCCCGGATACGCAGTATTTT. Its protein product is CAISESGAPDTQYF.

The chain recombines TRBV5-1 with TRBJ1-3; D may be TRBD1 (6 bases). The CDR3 runs 15 residues. Per the germline V gene, CDR1 is SGHRS and CDR2 is YFSETQ. V lost 1 base and J lost 6, with 14 bases in between. CDR3 sequence reads: CASSLIGGEENTIYF. The CDR3 DNA reads as TGCGCCAGCAGCTTGATCGGGGGCGAAGAAAACACCATATATTTT.

The chain joins TRBV4-1 to TRBJ1-2; D is undetermined. Germline CDR1 MGHRA, CDR2 YSYEKL. V lost 3 bases to trimming and J lost 2 bases, with 4 bases between them. This CDR3 spans 12 amino acids. CDR3 region: CASSQLNYGYTF. The CDR3 coding sequence is TGCGCCAGCAGCCAGCTGAACTATGGCTACACCTTC.

The chain carries TRBV30 and TRBJ2-7, with TRBD1 matching over 7 bases. Per germline, CDR1 GTSNPN and CDR2 SVGIG (reference sequence). With 2 bases clipped from V and 7 bases from J, the junction kept 8 bases outside the gene matches. The CDR3 is 13 residues long. CDR3 sequence: CAWSKGAGREQYF. CDR3 coding DNA: TGTGCCTGGAGTAAGGGGGCAGGGCGAGAGCAGTACTTC.

This clone was found once. The chain links TRBV28 to TRBJ1-5; the D gene is possibly TRBD1 (6 bases). CDR1 and CDR2 from the germline V gene are MDHEN and SYDVKM. With 4 bases removed from V and 2 bases from J, the gap between germline ends came to 12 bases. The CDR3 has 15 amino acids. The CDR3 coding sequence is TGTGCCAGCAGTTCAGGGGTCAGGGGCAATCAGCCCCAGCATTTT. This gives the protein CASSSGVRGNQPQHF.

V and J are TRBV2 and TRBJ1-3; the match to TRBD1 covers 7 bases. Trimming removed 3 bases from V and 5 bases from J; junction bases left unmatched: 1. In germline, CDR1 is SNHLY, CDR2 FYNNEI. CDR3 length equals 13 residues. CDR3 nucleotides: TGTGCCAGCAGTGACAGGGGGAGAAACACCATATATTTT. Residues: CASSDRGRNTIYF. The full variable domain, its missing parts supplied by reference TRBV2 and TRBJ1-3, is EPEVTQTPSHQVTQMGQEVILRCVPISNHLYFYWYRQILGQKVEFLVSFYNNEISEKSEIFDDQFSVERPDGSNFTLKIRSTKLEDSAMYFCASSDRGRNTIYFGEGSWLTVV.

This chain joins TRBV6-5 and TRBJ2-6, with a possible D match to TRBD2 (5 bases). Trimming pared 11 bases from V and 0 bases from J, leaving 14 bases between. CDR1 and CDR2 (germline): MNHEY, SVGAGI. The CDR3 is 15 residues long. The CDR3 loop reads CASRGTASGANVLTF. CDR3 coding DNA: TGTGCCTCCCGGGGAACAGCCTCTGGGGCCAACGTCCTGACTTTC.

The chain uses TRBV5-1 and TRBJ2-7, with TRBD2 as a possible D gene (6 bases). The CDR3 sequence is 15 residues long. Trimming removed 4 bases at V and 1 base at J, with 15 bases between. Per the germline V gene, CDR1 is SGHRS and CDR2 is YFSETQ. The CDR3 DNA follows: TGCGCCAGCAGCGTAACGGGACTTAAGTCCTACGAGCAGTACTTC. This encodes CASSVTGLKSYEQYF. Looking up the rest from reference TRBV5-1 and TRBJ2-7 gives the full variable domain: KAGVTQTPRYLIKTRGQQVTLSCSPISGHRSVSWYQQTPGQGLQFLFEYFSETQRNKGNFPGRFSGRQFSNSRSEMNVSTLELGDSALYLCASSVTGLKSYEQYFGPGTRLTVT.

This chain uses TRBV6-1 with TRBJ2-5; D call uncertain. The V end lost 1 base, the J end lost 2 bases, and 5 bases lay between the germline ends. This CDR3 spans 13 amino acids. Germline values: CDR1 MNHNS, CDR2 SASEGT. Written as DNA, the CDR3 is TGTGCCAGCAGTGAAGGGATACAAGAGACCCAGTACTTC. The encoded protein is CASSEGIQETQYF.

This clone has only one observation. The chain has TRBV7-9 and TRBJ2-6; D is uncertain. Germline V CDR1 and CDR2: SEHNR, FQNEAQ (reference sequence). The V end lost 9 bases, the J end lost 4 bases, and 10 bases lay between the germline ends. This CDR3 spans 13 amino acids. The CDR3 region has the DNA TGTGCCAGTGGCCTCTCCGGGGCCAACGTCCTGACTTTC. It specifies CASGLSGANVLTF. Using reference TRBV7-9 and TRBJ2-6 for the parts outside the CDR3, the full variable domain is DTGVSQNPRHKITKRGQNVTFRCDPISEHNRLYWYRQTLGQGPEFLTYFQNEAQLEKSRLLSDRFSAERPKGSFSTLEIQRTEQGDSAMYLCASGLSGANVLTFGAGSRLTVL.

The chain carries TRBV2 and TRBJ1-2; D remains unclear. Germline V gene lookup returns CDR1 SNHLY and CDR2 FYNNEI. This CDR3 comprises 12 residues. Trimming cost V 2 bases and J 5 bases, with 6 bases left between them. The CDR3 DNA follows: TGTGCCAGCAGTGAATCACATTATGGCTACACCTTC. This encodes CASSESHYGYTF.

The chain couples TRBV7-3 to TRBJ2-1, with 9 bases lining up with TRBD2. Germline CDR1 reads SGHTA; CDR2 reads FQGTGA. CDR3 length: 15 residues. V was clipped by 5 bases and J by 5 bases; unmatched bases: 7. CDR3 nucleotides: TGTGCCAGCAGCCCCGTAGCGGGAGCCAACAATGAGCAGTTCTTC. As protein: CASSPVAGANNEQFF. Full variable domain (outside the CDR3, taken from reference TRBV7-3 and TRBJ2-1): GAGVSQTPSNKVTEKGKYVELRCDPISGHTALYWYRQSLGQGPEFLIYFQGTGAADDSGLPNDRFFAVRPEGSVSTLKIQRTERGDSAVYLCASSPVAGANNEQFFGPGTRLTVL.

This clone appeared many times. This specimen includes other DNA sequences encoding the same CDR3. The chain has TRBV5-1 and TRBJ1-1; D is undetermined. The CDR3 covers 15 residues. Per germline, CDR1 SGHRS and CDR2 YFSETQ. V was shortened by 0 bases and J by 0 bases, with 9 bases between the two germline ends. The CDR3 region is CASSLDGRMNTEAFF. The CDR3 coding sequence is TGCGCCAGCAGCTTGGATGGGAGGATGAACACTGAAGCTTTCTTT.

CDR3 in amino acids: CASSTGGAVYTEAFF. The CDR3 DNA follows: TGTGCCAGCAGCACAGGGGGCGCGGTGTATACTGAAGCTTTCTTT. This rearrangement joins TRBV7-9 to TRBJ1-1; 9 positions agree with TRBD1. The germline gives CDR1 SEHNR, CDR2 FQNEAQ (reference sequence). This CDR3 has 15 residues. V trimming: 5 bases; J trimming: 5 bases; junction bases outside the gene matches: 9.

The rearrangement links TRBV5-4 to TRBJ2-3, with D possibly TRBD1 on 8 matching bases. V was cut by 4 bases and J by 4 bases, with 16 bases left in between. The CDR3 has 15 amino acids. The germline gives CDR1 SGHNT, CDR2 YYREEE (reference sequence). The CDR3 loop is CASSADRGGSDTQYF. The CDR3 region has the DNA TGTGCCAGCAGCGCTGACAGGGGAGGGTCAGATACGCAGTATTTT.